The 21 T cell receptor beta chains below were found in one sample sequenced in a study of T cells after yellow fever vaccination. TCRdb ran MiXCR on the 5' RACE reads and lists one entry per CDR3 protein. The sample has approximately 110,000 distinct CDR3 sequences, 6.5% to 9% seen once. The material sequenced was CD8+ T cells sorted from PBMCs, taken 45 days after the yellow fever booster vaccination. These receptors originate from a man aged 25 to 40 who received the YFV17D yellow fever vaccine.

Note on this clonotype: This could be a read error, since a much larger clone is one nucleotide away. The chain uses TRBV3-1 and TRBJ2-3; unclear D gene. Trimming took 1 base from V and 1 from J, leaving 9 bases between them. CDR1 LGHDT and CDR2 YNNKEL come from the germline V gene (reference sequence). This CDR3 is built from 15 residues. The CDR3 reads CASSQGRSGTDTQYF. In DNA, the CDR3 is TGTGCCAGCAGCCAAGGACGTTCTGGCACAGATACGCAGTATTTT.

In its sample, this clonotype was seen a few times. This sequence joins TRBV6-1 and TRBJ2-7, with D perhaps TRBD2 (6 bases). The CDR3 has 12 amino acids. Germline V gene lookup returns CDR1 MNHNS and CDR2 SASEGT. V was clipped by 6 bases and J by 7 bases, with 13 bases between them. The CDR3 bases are TGTGCCAGCAGAGATGGCGCGGGGGAGCAGTACTTC. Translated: CASRDGAGEQYF.

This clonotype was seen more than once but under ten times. In DNA form, the CDR3 reads TGTGCCAGCAGGAACCGGGAGAGAGAGACCCAGTACTTC. It yields the protein CASRNRERETQYF. The V and J genes are TRBV6-2 or TRBV6-3 and TRBJ2-5; D perhaps matches TRBD2 (6 bases). Germline V CDR1 and CDR2: MNHEY, SVGEGT. The CDR3 is made up of 13 amino acids. V gave up 6 bases and J gave up 4 bases, with 12 bases separating them.

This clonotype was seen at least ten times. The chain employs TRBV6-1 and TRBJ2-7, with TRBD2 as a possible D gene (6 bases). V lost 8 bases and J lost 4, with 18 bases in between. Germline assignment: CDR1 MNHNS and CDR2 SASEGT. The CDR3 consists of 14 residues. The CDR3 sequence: CASGGGWELYEQYF. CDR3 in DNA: TGTGCCAGCGGTGGAGGGTGGGAGTTGTACGAGCAGTACTTC.

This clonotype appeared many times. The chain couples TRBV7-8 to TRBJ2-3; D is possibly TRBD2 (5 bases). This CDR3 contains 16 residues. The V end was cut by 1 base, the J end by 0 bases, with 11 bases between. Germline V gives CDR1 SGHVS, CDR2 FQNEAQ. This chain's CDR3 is CASSLELGLSTDTQYF. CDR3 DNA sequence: TGTGCCAGCAGCTTAGAACTAGGCCTTAGCACAGATACGCAGTATTTT. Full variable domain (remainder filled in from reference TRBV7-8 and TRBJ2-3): GAGVSQSPRYKVAKRGQDVALRCDPISGHVSLFWYQQALGQGPEFLTYFQNEAQLDKSGLPSDRFFAERPEGSVSTLKIQRTQQEDSAVYLCASSLELGLSTDTQYFGPGTRLTVL.

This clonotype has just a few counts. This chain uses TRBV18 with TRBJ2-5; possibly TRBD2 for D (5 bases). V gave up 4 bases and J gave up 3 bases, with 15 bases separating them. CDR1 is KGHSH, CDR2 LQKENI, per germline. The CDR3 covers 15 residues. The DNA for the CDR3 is TGTGCCAGCTCACTCTTCCGGGGTGTTGAAGAGACCCAGTACTTC. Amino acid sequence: CASSLFRGVEETQYF.

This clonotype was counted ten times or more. The CDR3 reads CASSEWEGTYNEQFF. CDR3 bases: TGTGCCAGCAGTGAATGGGAGGGAACTTACAATGAGCAGTTCTTC. V and J are TRBV2 and TRBJ2-1; TRBD2 agrees at 7 bases. V lost 2 bases and J lost 4; bases outside the gene matches: 5. Germline V gene lookup returns CDR1 SNHLY and CDR2 FYNNEI. The CDR3 consists of 15 residues.

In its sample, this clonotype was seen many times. CDR3 in DNA: TGCGCCAGCAGCCAAGATCCGGGGGATGTTTTCCAGTACTTC. Encoded protein: CASSQDPGDVFQYF. V gene TRBV4-3 combines with J gene TRBJ2-7, with D perhaps matching TRBD2 (6 bases). The CDR3 length is 14 residues. V gave up 0 bases and J gave up 10 bases, with 16 bases separating them. Germline V gene lookup returns CDR1 LGHNA and CDR2 YSLEER.

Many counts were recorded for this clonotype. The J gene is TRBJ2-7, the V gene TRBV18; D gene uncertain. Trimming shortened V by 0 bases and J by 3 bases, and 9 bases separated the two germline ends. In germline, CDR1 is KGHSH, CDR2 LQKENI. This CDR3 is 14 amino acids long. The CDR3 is CASSPPGSFYEQYF. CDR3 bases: TGTGCCAGCTCACCACCAGGAAGCTTCTACGAGCAGTACTTC.

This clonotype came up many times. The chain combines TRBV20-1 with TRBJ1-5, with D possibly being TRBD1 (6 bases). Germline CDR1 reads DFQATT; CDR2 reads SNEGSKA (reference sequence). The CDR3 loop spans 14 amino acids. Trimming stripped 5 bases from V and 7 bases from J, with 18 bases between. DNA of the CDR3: TGCAGTGCTCCCTCCCCAGGGGATAACCAGCCCCAGCATTTT. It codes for CSAPSPGDNQPQHF.

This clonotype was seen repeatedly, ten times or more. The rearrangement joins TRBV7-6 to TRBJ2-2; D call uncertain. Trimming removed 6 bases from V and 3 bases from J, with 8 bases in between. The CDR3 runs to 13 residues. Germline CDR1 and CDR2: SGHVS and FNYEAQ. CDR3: CASRIGDTGELFF. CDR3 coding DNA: TGTGCCAGCAGAATTGGTGACACCGGGGAGCTGTTTTTT.

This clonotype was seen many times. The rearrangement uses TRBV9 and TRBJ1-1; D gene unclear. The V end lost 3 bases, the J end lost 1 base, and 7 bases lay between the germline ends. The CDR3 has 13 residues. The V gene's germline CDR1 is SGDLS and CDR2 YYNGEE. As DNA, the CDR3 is TGTGCCAGCAGCGCGGACGGGAACACTGAAGCTTTCTTT. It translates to CASSADGNTEAFF.

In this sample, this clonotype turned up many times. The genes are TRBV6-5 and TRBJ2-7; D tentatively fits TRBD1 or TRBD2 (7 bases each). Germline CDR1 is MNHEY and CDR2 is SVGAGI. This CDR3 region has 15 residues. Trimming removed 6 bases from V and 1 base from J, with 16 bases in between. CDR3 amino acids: CASSHAGGGSYEQYF. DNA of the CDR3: TGTGCCAGCAGCCATGCAGGGGGGGGATCCTACGAGCAGTACTTC.

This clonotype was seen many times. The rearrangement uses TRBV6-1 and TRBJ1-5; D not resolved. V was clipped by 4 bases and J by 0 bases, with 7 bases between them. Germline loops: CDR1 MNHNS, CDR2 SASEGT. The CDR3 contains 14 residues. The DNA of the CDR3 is TGTGCCAGCAGTGCCGCGGGTAGCAATCAGCCCCAGCATTTT. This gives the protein CASSAAGSNQPQHF.

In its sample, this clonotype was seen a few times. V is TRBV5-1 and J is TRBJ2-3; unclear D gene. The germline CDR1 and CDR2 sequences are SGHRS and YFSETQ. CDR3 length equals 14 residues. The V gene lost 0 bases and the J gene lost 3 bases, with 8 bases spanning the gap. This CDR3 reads CASSLDSATDTQYF. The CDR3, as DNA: TGCGCCAGCAGCTTGGACAGCGCGACAGATACGCAGTATTTT.

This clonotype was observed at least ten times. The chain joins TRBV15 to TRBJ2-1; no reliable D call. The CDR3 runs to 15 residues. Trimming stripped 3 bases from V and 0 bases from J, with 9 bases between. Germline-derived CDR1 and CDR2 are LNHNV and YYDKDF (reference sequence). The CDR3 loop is CATSSRPNSYNEQFF. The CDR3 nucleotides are TGTGCCACCAGCAGTCGACCGAACTCCTACAATGAGCAGTTCTTC.

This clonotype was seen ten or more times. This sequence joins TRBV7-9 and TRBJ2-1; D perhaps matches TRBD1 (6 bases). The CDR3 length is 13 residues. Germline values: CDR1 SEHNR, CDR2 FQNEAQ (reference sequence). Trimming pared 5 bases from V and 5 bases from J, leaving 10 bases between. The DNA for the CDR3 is TGTGCCAGCAGCCCCTGGGACAACAATGAGCAGTTCTTC. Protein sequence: CASSPWDNNEQFF.

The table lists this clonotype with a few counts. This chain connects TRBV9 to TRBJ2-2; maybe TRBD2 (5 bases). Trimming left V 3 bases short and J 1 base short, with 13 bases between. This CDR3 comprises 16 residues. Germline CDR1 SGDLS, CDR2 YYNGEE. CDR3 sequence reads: CASSAPLRENTGELFF. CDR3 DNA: TGTGCCAGCAGCGCGCCCCTCCGGGAGAACACCGGGGAGCTGTTTTTT. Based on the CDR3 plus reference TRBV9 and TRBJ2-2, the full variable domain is DSGVTQTPKHLITATGQRVTLRCSPRSGDLSVYWYQQSLDQGLQFLIQYYNGEERAKGNILERFSAQQFPDLHSELNLSSLELGDSALYFCASSAPLRENTGELFFGEGSRLTVL.

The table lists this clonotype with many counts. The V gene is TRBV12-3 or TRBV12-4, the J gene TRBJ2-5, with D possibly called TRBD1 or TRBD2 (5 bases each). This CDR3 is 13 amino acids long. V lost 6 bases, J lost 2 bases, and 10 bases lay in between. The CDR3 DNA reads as TGTGCCAGCAGGAGGGACGGTCAAGAGACCCAGTACTTC. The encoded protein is CASRRDGQETQYF.

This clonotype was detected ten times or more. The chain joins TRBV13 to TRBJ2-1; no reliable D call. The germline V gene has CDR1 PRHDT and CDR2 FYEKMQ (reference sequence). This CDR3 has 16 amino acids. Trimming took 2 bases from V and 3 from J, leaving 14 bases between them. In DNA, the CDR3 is TGTGCCAGCAGCTTATTACTCGGTCGCGACTACAATGAGCAGTTCTTC. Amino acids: CASSLLLGRDYNEQFF.

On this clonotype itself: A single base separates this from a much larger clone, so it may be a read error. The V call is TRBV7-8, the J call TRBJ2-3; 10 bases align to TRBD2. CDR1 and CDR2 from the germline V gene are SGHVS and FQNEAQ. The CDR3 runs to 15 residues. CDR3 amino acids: CASSLDSGRTGTQYF. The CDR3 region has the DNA TGTGCCAGCAGCTTAGATAGCGGGAGGACAGGTACGCAGTATTTT.